This T cell receptor (beta chain) was identified during a study of HIV-infected children after antiretroviral therapy interruption. On the study more broadly: Interruption group median age around 8.8 years; continuous group roughly 8 years. Interruption-arm samples span weeks 0, 12, interruption end (24 or 48), and about 3 years post-study.

A 3' RACE protocol on RNA, with unique molecular identifiers, produced the TCR library. TCRdb reprocessed the 3' RACE reads via MiXCR and lists one record per CDR3 protein. This table has approximately 89,000 distinct CDR3 sequences, 6.9% appearing once. Treatment indicated: PENTA 11 planned treatment interruption arm or continuous ART arm. V was trimmed by 0 bases and J by 5 bases, leaving 10 bases between them. This CDR3 spans 14 amino acids. Per the germline V gene, CDR1 is SEHNR and CDR2 is FQNEAQ (reference sequence). This clonotype was seen many times. This TCR came from a pool of human donors with HIV. This chain links TRBV7-9 with TRBJ1-2; D might be TRBD1 (5 bases). The sequences come from CD45RA+ CD4+ T cells from PBMCs, pooled from several time points, collected from a donor given antiretroviral therapy, either interrupted or continuous. Specified subset: naive CD4+ CD45RA+ CD45RO- T cells. DNA for the CDR3: TGTGCCAGCAGCTTAGCGGCAGGACAATATGGCTACACCTTC. Its protein product is CASSLAAGQYGYTF.